One and the same sample provided the 12 T cell receptor beta chains below, sequenced in a study of CD4 T cells in relation to SARS-CoV-2 and coronaviruses. CD4+ T cells from unexposed donors were obtained before the COVID-19 pandemic (2011-2018). The cells were cultured for about ten days before CD4+ T cells were isolated. These receptors have no identified antigens. The protocol was immunoSEQ multiplex PCR, while the TCRdb copy is restricted to in-frame clones and leaves out a portion. The sample lists roughly 30,000 clones, about three quarters occurring once. The specimen was CD4+ T cells from PBMCs, cultured in vitro. The receptor source for this set is a human donor in good health.

V is TRBV29-1 and J is TRBJ2-3; the match to TRBD1 covers 7 bases. Per the germline V gene, CDR1 is SQVTM and CDR2 is ANQGSEA. CDR3 length equals 17 residues. The ends lost 6 bases at V and 2 bases at J; junction bases unmatched: 17. CDR3 nucleotide sequence: TGCAGCGTCGCCTACTATGCCGGGACAGACTCCACAGATACGCAGTATTTT. This gives the protein CSVAYYAGTDSTDTQYF.

This clone was recorded a few times. The rearrangement uses TRBV7-9 and TRBJ1-6; the D gene is possibly TRBD1 (5 bases). V gave up 5 bases and J gave up 9 bases, with 17 bases separating them. This CDR3 comprises 15 residues. Looked up from germline, CDR1 is SEHNR and CDR2 is FQNEAQ (reference sequence). The CDR3 DNA reads TGTGCCAGCAGCGGAACCGGGGGTCTGAGTTCACCCCTCCACTTT. Amino acids: CASSGTGGLSSPLHF.

The chain carries TRBV29-1 and TRBJ1-3; TRBD1 matches 7 bases. The germline gives CDR1 SQVTM, CDR2 ANQGSEA. After removal of 4 bases from V and 0 bases from J, the junction contained 3 bases not matched to a gene. The CDR3 is 14 amino acids. CDR3 region: CSVARDSSGNTIYF. In DNA form, the CDR3 reads TGCAGCGTTGCCCGGGACAGCTCTGGAAACACCATATATTTT.

This clone was observed once. This chain joins TRBV7-2 and TRBJ2-5; weak D call: TRBD2 (5 bases). Trimming removed 4 bases at V and 5 bases at J, with 11 bases between. Per the germline V gene, CDR1 is SGHTA and CDR2 is FQGNSA. CDR3 length: 13 amino acids. CDR3 loop: CASSSTSLETQYF. Here the CDR3 DNA reads TGTGCCAGCAGCTCTACTAGTCTCGAGACCCAGTACTTC.

J is TRBJ1-1 and V is TRBV5-1, with D perhaps matching TRBD1 (6 bases). CDR1 and CDR2 from the germline V gene are SGHRS and YFSETQ. There are 15 residues in the CDR3. Trimming stripped 0 bases from V and 4 bases from J, with 13 bases between. In nucleotides, the CDR3 is TGCGCCAGCAGCTTGGGGGGGGCCGCCAGCACTGAAGCTTTCTTT. Translation gives CASSLGGAASTEAFF.

This rearrangement joins TRBV6-5 to TRBJ2-3; TRBD2 might be the D (5 bases). V was trimmed by 5 bases and J by 6 bases, leaving 15 bases between them. The CDR3 extends over 14 amino acids. Germline V lookup: CDR1 MNHEY, CDR2 SVGAGI. The CDR3 loop reads CASSPGSRRDTQYF. The CDR3 bases are TGTGCCAGCAGTCCCGGATCCCGGAGGGATACGCAGTATTTT.

The chain joins TRBV7-9 to TRBJ1-1, with a weak D call TRBD1 (5 bases). CDR1 SEHNR and CDR2 FQNEAQ come from the germline V gene (reference sequence). V was clipped by 4 bases and J by 6 bases, with 9 bases between them. The CDR3 has 12 amino acids. The CDR3 here is CASSSQGPEAFF. The CDR3 nucleotides read TGTGCCAGCAGCTCCCAGGGACCTGAAGCTTTCTTT. The whole variable domain, remainder taken from reference TRBV7-9 and TRBJ1-1, is DTGVSQNPRHKITKRGQNVTFRCDPISEHNRLYWYRQTLGQGPEFLTYFQNEAQLEKSRLLSDRFSAERPKGSFSTLEIQRTEQGDSAMYLCASSSQGPEAFFGQGTRLTVV.

The genes are TRBV6-6 and TRBJ1-6; no firm D call. The CDR3 totals 13 residues. CDR1 and CDR2 (germline): MNHNY, SVGAGI (reference sequence). Deletions cut 0 bases from V and 7 bases from J, with 4 bases between. For the CDR3, the DNA is TGTGCCAGCAGTTACTCCGGAAATTCACCCCTCCACTTT. This encodes CASSYSGNSPLHF.

The V gene is TRBV19, the J gene TRBJ2-5, with D perhaps TRBD1 (5 bases). Looked up from germline, CDR1 is LNHDA and CDR2 is SQIVND (reference sequence). The CDR3 runs to 15 residues. V was shortened by 3 bases and J by 4 bases, with 15 bases between the two germline ends. The CDR3 region has the DNA TGTGCCAGTAGTATGGGGCAGTCCCCTACAGAGACCCAGTACTTC. Translated, it gives CASSMGQSPTETQYF. Drawing the rest from reference TRBV19 and TRBJ2-5, the complete variable domain is DGGITQSPKYLFRKEGQNVTLSCEQNLNHDAMYWYRQDPGQGLRLIYYSQIVNDFQKGDIAEGYSVSREKKESFPLTVTSAQKNPTAFYLCASSMGQSPTETQYFGPGTRLLVL.

The rearrangement links TRBV6-1 to TRBJ1-5; D is unclear. The V and J ends lost 3 bases and 5 bases respectively, with 11 bases between them. The CDR3 runs 14 residues. Germline V lookup: CDR1 MNHNS, CDR2 SASEGT. The CDR3 protein is CASSELRGYQPQHF. Here the CDR3 DNA reads TGTGCCAGCAGTGAGTTGCGGGGTTATCAGCCCCAGCATTTT.

The V call is TRBV7-9, the J call TRBJ2-3, with 10 bases aligning to TRBD2. The CDR3 is 16 residues long. Unmatched junction bases numbered 7, after V lost 2 bases and J lost 5 bases. From germline, CDR1 is SEHNR and CDR2 FQNEAQ (reference sequence). The CDR3, as DNA: TGTGCCAGCAGCTTACCTAGCGGGAGAGGGGTAGATACGCAGTATTTT. It encodes CASSLPSGRGVDTQYF. Full variable domain (outside the CDR3, taken from reference TRBV7-9 and TRBJ2-3): DTGVSQNPRHKITKRGQNVTFRCDPISEHNRLYWYRQTLGQGPEFLTYFQNEAQLEKSRLLSDRFSAERPKGSFSTLEIQRTEQGDSAMYLCASSLPSGRGVDTQYFGPGTRLTVL.

The V call is TRBV4-1, the J call TRBJ2-1; 11 nucleotides align to TRBD1. CDR3 length: 14 residues. V dropped 7 bases and J dropped 5; count of bases not matched to a gene: 4. The germline V gene encodes CDR1 MGHRA and CDR2 YSYEKL. In DNA, the CDR3 is TGCGCCAGCACCTGGGGACAGGGGGACAATGAGCAGTTCTTC. It translates to CASTWGQGDNEQFF.